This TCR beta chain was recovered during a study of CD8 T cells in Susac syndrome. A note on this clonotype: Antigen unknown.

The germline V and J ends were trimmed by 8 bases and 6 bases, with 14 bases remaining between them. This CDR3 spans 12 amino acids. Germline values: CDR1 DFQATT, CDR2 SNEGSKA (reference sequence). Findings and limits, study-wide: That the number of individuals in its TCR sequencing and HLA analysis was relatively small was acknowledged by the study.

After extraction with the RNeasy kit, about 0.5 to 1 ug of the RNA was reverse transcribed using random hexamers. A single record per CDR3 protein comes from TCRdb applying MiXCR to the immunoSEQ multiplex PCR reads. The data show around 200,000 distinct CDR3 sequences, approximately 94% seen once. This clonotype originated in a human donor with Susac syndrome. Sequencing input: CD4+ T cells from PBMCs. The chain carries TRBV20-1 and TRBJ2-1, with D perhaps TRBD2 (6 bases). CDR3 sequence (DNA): TGCAGTCCCCGACGGAGGGGCAATGAGCAGTTCTTC. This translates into CSPRRRGNEQFF.